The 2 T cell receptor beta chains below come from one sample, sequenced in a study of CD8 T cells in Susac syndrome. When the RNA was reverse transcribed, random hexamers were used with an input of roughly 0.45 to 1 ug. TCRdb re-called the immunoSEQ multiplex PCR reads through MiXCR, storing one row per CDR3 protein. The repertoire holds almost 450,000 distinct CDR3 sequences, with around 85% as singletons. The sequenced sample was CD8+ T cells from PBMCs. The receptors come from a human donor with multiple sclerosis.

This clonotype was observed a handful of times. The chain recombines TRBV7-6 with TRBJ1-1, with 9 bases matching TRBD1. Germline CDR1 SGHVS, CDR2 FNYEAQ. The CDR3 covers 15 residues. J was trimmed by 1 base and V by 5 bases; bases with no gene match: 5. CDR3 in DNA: TGTGCCAGCAGCGCACCGGGACAGGGGAACACTGAAGCTTTCTTT. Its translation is CASSAPGQGNTEAFF.

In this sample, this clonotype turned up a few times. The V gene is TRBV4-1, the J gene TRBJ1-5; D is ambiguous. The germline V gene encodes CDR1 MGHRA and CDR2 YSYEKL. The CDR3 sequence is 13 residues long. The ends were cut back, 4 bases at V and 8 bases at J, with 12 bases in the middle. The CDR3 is CASSPHPGEPQHF. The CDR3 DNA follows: TGCGCCAGCAGCCCTCACCCCGGGGAGCCCCAGCATTTT.